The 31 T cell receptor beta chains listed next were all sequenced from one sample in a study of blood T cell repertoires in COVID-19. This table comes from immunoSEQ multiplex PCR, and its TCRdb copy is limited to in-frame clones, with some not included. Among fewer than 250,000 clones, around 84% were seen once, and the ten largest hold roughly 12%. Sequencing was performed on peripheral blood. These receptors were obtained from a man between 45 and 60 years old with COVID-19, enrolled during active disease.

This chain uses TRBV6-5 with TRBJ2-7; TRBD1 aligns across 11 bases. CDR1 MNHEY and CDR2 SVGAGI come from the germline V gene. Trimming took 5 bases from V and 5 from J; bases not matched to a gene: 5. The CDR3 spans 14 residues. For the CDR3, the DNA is TGTGCCAGCAGTACTGGACAGGGGGCCCACGAGCAGTACTTC. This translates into CASSTGQGAHEQYF.

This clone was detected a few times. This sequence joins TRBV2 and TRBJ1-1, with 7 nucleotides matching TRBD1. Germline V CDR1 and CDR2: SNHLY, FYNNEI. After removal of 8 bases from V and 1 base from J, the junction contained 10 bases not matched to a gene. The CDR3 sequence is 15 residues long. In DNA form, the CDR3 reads TGTGCCAGCGGCGAAGGGGGCTTTGAGAACACTGAAGCTTTCTTT. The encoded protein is CASGEGGFENTEAFF.

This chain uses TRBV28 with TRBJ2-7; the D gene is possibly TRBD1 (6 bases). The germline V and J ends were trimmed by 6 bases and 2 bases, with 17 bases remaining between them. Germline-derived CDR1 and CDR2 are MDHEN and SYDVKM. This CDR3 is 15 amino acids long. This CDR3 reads CASRPHHRDTYEQYF. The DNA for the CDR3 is TGTGCCAGCAGGCCCCATCATCGGGACACCTACGAGCAGTACTTC.

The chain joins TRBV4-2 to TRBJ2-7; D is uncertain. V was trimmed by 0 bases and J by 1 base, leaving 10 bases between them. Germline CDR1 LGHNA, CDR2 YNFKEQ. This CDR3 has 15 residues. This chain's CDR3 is CASSQEFYGSYEQYF. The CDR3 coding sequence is TGTGCCAGCAGCCAAGAATTCTACGGGTCCTACGAGCAGTACTTC.

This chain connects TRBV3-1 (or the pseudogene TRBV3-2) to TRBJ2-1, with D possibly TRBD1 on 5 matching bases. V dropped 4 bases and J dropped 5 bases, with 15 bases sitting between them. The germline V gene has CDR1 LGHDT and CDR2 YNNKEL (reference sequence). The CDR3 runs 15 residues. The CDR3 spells CASSRVVTVNNEQFF. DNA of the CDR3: TGTGCCAGCAGCCGCGTAGTGACAGTCAACAATGAGCAGTTCTTC.

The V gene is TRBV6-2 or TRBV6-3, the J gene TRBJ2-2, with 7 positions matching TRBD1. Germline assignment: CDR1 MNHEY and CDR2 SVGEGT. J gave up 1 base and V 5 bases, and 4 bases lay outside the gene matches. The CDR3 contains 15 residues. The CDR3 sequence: CASSKTGLNTGELFF. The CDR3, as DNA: TGTGCCAGCAGTAAGACAGGGCTGAACACCGGGGAGCTGTTTTTT.

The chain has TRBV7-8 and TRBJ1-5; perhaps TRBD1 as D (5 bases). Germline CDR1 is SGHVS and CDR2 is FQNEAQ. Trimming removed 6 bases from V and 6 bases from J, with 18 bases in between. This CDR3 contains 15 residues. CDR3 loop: CASRPGAGYRQPQHF. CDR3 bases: TGTGCCAGCAGACCCGGTGCAGGGTATCGTCAGCCCCAGCATTTT.

CDR3 sequence reads: CASSLGDRGNYGYTF. The CDR3, as DNA: TGTGCCAGCAGTTTGGGGGACAGGGGGAACTATGGCTACACCTTC. The gene calls are TRBV28 and TRBJ1-2; 11 bases agree with TRBD1. The CDR3 has 15 residues. J gave up 2 bases and V 3 bases, and 2 bases lay outside the gene matches. Germline V gives CDR1 MDHEN, CDR2 SYDVKM.

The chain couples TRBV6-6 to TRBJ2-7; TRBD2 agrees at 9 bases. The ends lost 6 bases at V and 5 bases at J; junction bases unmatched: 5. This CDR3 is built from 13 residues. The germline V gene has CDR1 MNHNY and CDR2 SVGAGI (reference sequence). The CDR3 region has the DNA TGTGCCAGCAGCCTAGCGGGGAAAAACGAGCAGTACTTC. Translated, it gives CASSLAGKNEQYF.

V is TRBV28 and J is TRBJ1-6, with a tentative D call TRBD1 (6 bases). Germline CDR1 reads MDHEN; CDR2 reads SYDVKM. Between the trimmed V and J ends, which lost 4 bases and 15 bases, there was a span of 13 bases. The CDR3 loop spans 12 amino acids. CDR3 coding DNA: TGTGCCAGCAGTTATCACAGGGCCGTCCTCCACTTT. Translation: CASSYHRAVLHF. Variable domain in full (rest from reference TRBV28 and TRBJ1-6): DVKVTQSSRYLVKRTGEKVFLECVQDMDHENMFWYRQDPGLGLRLIYFSYDVKMKEKGDIPEGYSVSREKKERFSLILESASTNQTSMYLCASSYHRAVLHFGNGTRLTVT.

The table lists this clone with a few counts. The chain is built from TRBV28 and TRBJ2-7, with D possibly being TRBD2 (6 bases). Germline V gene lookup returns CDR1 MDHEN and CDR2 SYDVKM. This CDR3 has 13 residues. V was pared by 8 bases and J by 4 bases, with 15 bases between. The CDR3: CASGPGGPYEQYF. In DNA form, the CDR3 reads TGTGCCAGCGGCCCCGGGGGACCTTACGAGCAGTACTTC.

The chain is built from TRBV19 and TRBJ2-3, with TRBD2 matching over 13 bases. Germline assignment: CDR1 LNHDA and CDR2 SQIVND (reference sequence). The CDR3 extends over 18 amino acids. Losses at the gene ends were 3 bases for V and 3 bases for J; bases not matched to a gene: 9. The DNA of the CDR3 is TGTGCCAGTAGTATCTTTCATGCGGGACTAGCGGGAACAGATACGCAGTATTTT. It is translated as CASSIFHAGLAGTDTQYF. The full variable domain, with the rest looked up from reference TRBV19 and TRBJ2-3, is DGGITQSPKYLFRKEGQNVTLSCEQNLNHDAMYWYRQDPGQGLRLIYYSQIVNDFQKGDIAEGYSVSREKKESFPLTVTSAQKNPTAFYLCASSIFHAGLAGTDTQYFGPGTRLTVL.

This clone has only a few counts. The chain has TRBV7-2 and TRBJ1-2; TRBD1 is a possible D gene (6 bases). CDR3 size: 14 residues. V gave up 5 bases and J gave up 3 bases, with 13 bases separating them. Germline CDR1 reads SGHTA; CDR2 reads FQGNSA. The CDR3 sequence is CASSKQGTDYGYTF. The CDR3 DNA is TGTGCCAGCAGCAAACAGGGCACCGACTATGGCTACACCTTC. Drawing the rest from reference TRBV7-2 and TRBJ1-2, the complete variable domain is GAGVSQSPSNKVTEKGKDVELRCDPISGHTALYWYRQSLGQGLEFLIYFQGNSAPDKSGLPSDRFSAERTGGSVSTLTIQRTQQEDSAVYLCASSKQGTDYGYTFGSGTRLTVV.

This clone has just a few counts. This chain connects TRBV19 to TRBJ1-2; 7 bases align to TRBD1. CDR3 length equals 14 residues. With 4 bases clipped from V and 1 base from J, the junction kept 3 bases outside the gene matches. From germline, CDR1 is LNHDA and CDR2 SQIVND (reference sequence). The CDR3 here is CASSKGADNYGYTF. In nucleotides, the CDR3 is TGTGCCAGTAGTAAGGGGGCGGATAACTATGGCTACACCTTC.

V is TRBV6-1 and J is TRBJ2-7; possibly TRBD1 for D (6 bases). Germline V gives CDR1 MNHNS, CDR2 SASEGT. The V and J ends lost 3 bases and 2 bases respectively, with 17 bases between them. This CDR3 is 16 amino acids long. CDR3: CASSEMWTVGPYEQYF. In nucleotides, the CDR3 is TGTGCCAGCAGTGAGATGTGGACAGTCGGTCCCTACGAGCAGTACTTC.

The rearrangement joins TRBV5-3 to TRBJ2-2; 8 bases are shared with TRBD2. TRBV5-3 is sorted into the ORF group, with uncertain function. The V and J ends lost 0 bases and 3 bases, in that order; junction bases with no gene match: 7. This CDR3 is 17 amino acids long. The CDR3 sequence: CARSLATGGADTGELFF. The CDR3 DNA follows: TGTGCCAGAAGCTTGGCCACCGGGGGGGCCGACACCGGGGAGCTGTTTTTT.

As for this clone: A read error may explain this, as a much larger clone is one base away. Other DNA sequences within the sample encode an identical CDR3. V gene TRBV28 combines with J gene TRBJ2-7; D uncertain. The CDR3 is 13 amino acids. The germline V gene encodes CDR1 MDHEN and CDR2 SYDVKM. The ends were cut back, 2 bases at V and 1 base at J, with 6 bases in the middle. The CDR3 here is CASSLGQSYEQYF. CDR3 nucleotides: TGTGCCAGCAGTTTAGGGCAGTCCTACGAGCAGTACTTC.

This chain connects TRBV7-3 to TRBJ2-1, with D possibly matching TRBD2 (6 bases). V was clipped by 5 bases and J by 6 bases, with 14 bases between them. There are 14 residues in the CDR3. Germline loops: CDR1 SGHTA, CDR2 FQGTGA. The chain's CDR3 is CASSPRGLINEQFF. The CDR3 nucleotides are TGTGCCAGCAGCCCCCGGGGACTGATCAATGAGCAGTTCTTC.

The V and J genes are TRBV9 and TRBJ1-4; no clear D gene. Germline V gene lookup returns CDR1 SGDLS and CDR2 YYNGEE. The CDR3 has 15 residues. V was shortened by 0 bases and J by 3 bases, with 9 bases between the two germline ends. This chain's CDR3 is CASSVVGEANEKLFF. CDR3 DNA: TGTGCCAGCAGCGTAGTTGGAGAGGCTAATGAAAAACTGTTTTTT.

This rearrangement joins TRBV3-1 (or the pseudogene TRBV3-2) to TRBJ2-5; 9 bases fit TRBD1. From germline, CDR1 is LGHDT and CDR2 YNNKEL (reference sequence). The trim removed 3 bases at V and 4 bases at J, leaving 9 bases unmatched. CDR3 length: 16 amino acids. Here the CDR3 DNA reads TGTGCCAGCAGCCACGGGTCCCCGACAGGGGGAGAGACCCAGTACTTC. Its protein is CASSHGSPTGGETQYF.

This CDR3 reads CASSHPGTGDGYTF. The CDR3, as DNA: TGTGCCAGCTCACACCCTGGGACAGGGGATGGCTACACCTTC. The V and J genes are TRBV18 and TRBJ1-2; the match to TRBD1 covers 10 bases. The germline V gene encodes CDR1 KGHSH and CDR2 LQKENI. The J segment lost 6 bases and the V segment lost 4 bases, leaving 5 bases of the junction unmatched. This CDR3 is 14 amino acids long.

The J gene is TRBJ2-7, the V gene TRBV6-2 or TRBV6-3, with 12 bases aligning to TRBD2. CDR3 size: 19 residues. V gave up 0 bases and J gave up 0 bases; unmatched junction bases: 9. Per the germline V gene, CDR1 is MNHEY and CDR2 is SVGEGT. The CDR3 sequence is CASSYSSPGLAGSSYEQYF. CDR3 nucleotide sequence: TGTGCCAGCAGTTACTCGAGCCCGGGACTAGCGGGTAGCTCCTACGAGCAGTACTTC.

The CDR3 protein is CASSELRQPNYGYTF. The CDR3 coding sequence is TGTGCCAGCAGTGAACTGCGACAGCCTAACTATGGCTACACCTTC. This chain links TRBV2 with TRBJ1-2, with a tentative D call TRBD1 (5 bases). V was cut by 2 bases and J by 0 bases, with 10 bases left in between. Germline CDR1 SNHLY, CDR2 FYNNEI. CDR3 size: 15 residues. The full variable domain, with the rest looked up from reference TRBV2 and TRBJ1-2, is EPEVTQTPSHQVTQMGQEVILRCVPISNHLYFYWYRQILGQKVEFLVSFYNNEISEKSEIFDDQFSVERPDGSNFTLKIRSTKLEDSAMYFCASSELRQPNYGYTFGSGTRLTVV.

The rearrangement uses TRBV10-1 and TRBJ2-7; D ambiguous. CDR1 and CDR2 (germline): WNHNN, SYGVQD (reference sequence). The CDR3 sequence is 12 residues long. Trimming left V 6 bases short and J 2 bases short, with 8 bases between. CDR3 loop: CASSTDTYEQYF. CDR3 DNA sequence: TGCGCCAGCAGCACAGACACCTACGAGCAGTACTTC.

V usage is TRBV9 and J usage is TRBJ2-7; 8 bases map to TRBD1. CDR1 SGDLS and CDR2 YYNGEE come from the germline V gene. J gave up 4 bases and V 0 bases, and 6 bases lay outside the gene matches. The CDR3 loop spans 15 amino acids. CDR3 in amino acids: CASSVGTGSTYEQYF. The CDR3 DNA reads TGTGCCAGCAGCGTAGGGACAGGGTCAACGTACGAGCAGTACTTC.

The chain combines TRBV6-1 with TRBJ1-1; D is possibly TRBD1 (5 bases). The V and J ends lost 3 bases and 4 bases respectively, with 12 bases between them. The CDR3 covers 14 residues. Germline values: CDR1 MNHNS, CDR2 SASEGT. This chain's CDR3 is CASSDWGEGTEAFF. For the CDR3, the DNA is TGTGCCAGCAGTGATTGGGGGGAGGGCACTGAAGCTTTCTTT.

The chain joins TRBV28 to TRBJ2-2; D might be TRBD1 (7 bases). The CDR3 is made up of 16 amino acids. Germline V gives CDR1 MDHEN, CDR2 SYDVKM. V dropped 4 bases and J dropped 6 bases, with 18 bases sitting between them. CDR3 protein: CASSSPQGGASGELFF. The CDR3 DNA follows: TGTGCCAGCAGTTCCCCCCAGGGGGGTGCGTCCGGGGAGCTGTTTTTT.

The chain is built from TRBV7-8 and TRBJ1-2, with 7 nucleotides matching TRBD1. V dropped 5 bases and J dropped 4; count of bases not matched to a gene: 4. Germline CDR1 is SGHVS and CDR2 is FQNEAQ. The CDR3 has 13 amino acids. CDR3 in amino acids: CASSGQASYGYTF. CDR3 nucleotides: TGTGCCAGCAGCGGACAGGCAAGCTATGGCTACACCTTC.

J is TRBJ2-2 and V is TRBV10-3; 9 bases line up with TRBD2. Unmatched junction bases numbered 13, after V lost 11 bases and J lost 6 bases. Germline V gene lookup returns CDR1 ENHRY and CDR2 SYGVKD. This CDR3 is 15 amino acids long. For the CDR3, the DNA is TGTGCCTCATCAATCGCGGGAGGGTCTTCCGGGGAGCTGTTTTTT. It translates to CASSIAGGSSGELFF.

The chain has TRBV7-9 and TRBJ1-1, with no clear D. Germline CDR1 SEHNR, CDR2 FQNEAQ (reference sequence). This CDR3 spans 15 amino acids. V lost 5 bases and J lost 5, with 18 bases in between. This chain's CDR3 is CASSVSQEGKTEAFF. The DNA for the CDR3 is TGTGCCAGCAGCGTTTCCCAGGAGGGTAAAACTGAAGCTTTCTTT.

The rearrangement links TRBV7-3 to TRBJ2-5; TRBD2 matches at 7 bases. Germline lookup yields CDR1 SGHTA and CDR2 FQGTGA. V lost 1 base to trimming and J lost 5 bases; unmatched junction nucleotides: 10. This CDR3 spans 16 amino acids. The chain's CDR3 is CASSLRRGDSGETQYF. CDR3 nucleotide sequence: TGTGCCAGCAGCTTAAGACGGGGGGACTCCGGGGAGACCCAGTACTTC.